These 2 T cell receptor beta chains came from one sample sequenced in a study of cytomegalovirus exposure and HLA in healthy donors. PCR was performed using 60 Vbeta and 13 Jbeta primers. TCRdb's table, derived via immunoSEQ multiplex PCR, lists solely in-frame clones and lacks some. Of more than 150,000 clones listed, over 60% are singletons. Material for sequencing was PBMCs. The receptors were sampled from a man aged 18-30 years in good health and CMV-seronegative.

The chain joins TRBV10-3 to TRBJ1-1; 10 nucleotides agree with TRBD1. Per the germline V gene, CDR1 is ENHRY and CDR2 is SYGVKD. This CDR3 comprises 18 residues. V lost 0 bases to trimming and J lost 2 bases; unmatched junction nucleotides: 9. The CDR3: CAISESWDRGWHNTEAFF. In DNA form, the CDR3 reads TGTGCCATCAGTGAGTCATGGGACAGGGGTTGGCATAACACTGAAGCTTTCTTT.

The V call is TRBV5-1, the J call TRBJ2-2; a weak D match, TRBD2 (7 bases). The CDR3 spans 16 residues. V lost 4 bases to trimming and J lost 0 bases, with 13 bases between them. Per the germline V gene, CDR1 is SGHRS and CDR2 is YFSETQ. Here the CDR3 reads CASSPVGGANTGELFF. DNA of the CDR3: TGCGCCAGCAGCCCCGTAGGGGGGGCGAACACCGGGGAGCTGTTTTTT.